This T cell receptor beta chain was captured in a study of CD8+ T cells in alopecia areata. Noted treatment: oral pan-JAK inhibitor, 5-10 mg twice daily. General study points: Association of baseline CD8+ expansion with response is uncertain owing to one nonresponder. Within the top 100, expanded CD8+ clones significantly decreased with tofacitinib, as did scalp clonality. Mice showed clearer TCR sharing than patients did, a gap that was possibly HLA-related.

CDR3 length equals 14 residues. With 3 bases clipped from V and 3 bases from J, the junction kept 1 base outside the gene matches. CDR1 and CDR2 (germline): SGHRS, YFSETQ. In regard to this clone: The antigen is not known.

Reverse transcribed after extraction, RNA yielded cDNA as the sequencing template. TCRdb's copy holds only in-frame clones and misses some; the assay was immunoSEQ multiplex PCR. The sample has 200,000 to 250,000 clones; 66% are singletons. The clonotype originates from a human donor with alopecia areata. Sequences were derived from CD4+ T cells sorted from blood, sampled at week 44, from a patient treated with tofacitinib. V usage is TRBV5-1 and J usage is TRBJ2-1; TRBD1 aligns across 9 bases. The CDR3 bases are TGCGCCAGCAGCTCGGGACAGGGCTACAATGAGCAGTTCTTC. It specifies CASSSGQGYNEQFF.